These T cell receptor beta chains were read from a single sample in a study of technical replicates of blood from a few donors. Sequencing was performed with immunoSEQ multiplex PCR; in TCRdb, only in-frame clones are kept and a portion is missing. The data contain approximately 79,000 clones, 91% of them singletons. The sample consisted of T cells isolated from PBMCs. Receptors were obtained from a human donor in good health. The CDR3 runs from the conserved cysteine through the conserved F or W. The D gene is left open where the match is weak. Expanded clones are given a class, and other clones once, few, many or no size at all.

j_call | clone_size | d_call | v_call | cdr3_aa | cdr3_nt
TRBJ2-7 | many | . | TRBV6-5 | CASRGGNTYEQYF | TGTGCCAGCAGAGGGGGTAACACCTACGAGCAGTACTTC
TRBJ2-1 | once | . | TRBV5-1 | CASSLEAASNNEQFF | TGCGCCAGCAGCTTGGAGGCGGCTAGTAACAATGAGCAGTTCTTC
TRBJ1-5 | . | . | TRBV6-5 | CASSYSSSGGLGAQHF | TGTGCCAGCAGTTACTCATCATCGGGGGGCTTAGGAGCCCAGCATTTT
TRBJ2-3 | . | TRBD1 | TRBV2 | CASRAGGYLASTDTQYF | TGTGCCAGCAGAGCAGGGGGCTATCTGGCTAGCACAGATACGCAGTATTTT
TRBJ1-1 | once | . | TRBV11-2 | CASSLDREGEDTEAFF | TGTGCCAGCAGCTTAGACAGGGAGGGGGAGGACACTGAAGCTTTCTTT
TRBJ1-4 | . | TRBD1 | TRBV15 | CATSGDRDSLNEKLFF | TGTGCCACCAGCGGCGACCGGGACAGTCTAAATGAAAAACTGTTTTTT
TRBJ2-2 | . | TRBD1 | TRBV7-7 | CASSSTGGYTGELFF | TGTGCCAGCAGCTCCACAGGGGGCTACACCGGGGAGCTGTTTTTT
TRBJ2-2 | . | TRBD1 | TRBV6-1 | CATPGQGAGELFF | TGTGCCACCCCGGGACAGGGGGCCGGGGAGCTGTTTTTT
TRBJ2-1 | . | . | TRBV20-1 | CSAASHREQFF | TGCAGTGCAGCCTCCCATCGGGAGCAGTTCTTC
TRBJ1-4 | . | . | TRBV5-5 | CASSLDAATNEKLFF | TGTGCCAGCAGCTTGGATGCAGCAACTAATGAAAAACTGTTTTTT